Listed below are T cell receptor beta chains from one sample, sequenced in a study of T cell responses to AZD1222 COVID-19 vaccine. Profiling relied on immunoSEQ multiplex PCR, and the TCRdb table lists in-frame clones only, not all of them. In the table there are 110,000 to 150,000 clones, approximately 91% of which are singletons. Source: peripheral blood, taken on day 0 of AZD1222 vaccination. These receptors were taken from an adult in good health. CDR3s include the opening cysteine and the closing phenylalanine or tryptophan. D genes are given only for firm matches. Expanded clones are given a class, and other clones once, few, many or no size at all.

>TRBJ2-7|TRBV5-6|-|-
TGTACCAGCAGCTTGGCCCTCAACTACGAGCAGTACTTC
CTSSLALNYEQYF
>TRBJ2-3|TRBV5-1|TRBD2|-
TGCGCCAGCAGCGGAATGGCTAGCGGGAGGGTTAGCACAGATACGCAGTATTTT
CASSGMASGRVSTDTQYF
>TRBJ1-3|TRBV30|-|-
TGTGCCTGGAGCCGCCAGGGGTCTGGAAACACCATATATTTT
CAWSRQGSGNTIYF
>TRBJ1-2|TRBV15|-|few
TGTGCCACCAGCAGAGATGTGGCAGCTAACTATGGCTACACCTTC
CATSRDVAANYGYTF
>TRBJ1-1|TRBV10-3|-|few
TGTGCCAGCCAGAGTATGGGGGTGTACACTGAAGCTTTCTTT
CASQSMGVYTEAFF
>TRBJ2-3|TRBV7-8|-|-
TGTGCCAGCAGCTTAGGGGGCCTTCGGGATACGCAGTATTTT
CASSLGGLRDTQYF
>TRBJ1-1|TRBV19|TRBD1|-
TGTGCCAGTAGTACGACCACAGGGGAGGCTTTCTTT
CASSTTTGEAFF
>TRBJ2-1|TRBV28|-|-
TGTGCCAGCAGCTCGGAACCGCGGACAGCCAACAATGAGCAGTTCTTC
CASSSEPRTANNEQFF
>TRBJ1-1|TRBV27|-|-
TGTGCCAGCAGATGGGCGGACATGAACACTGAAGCTTTCTTT
CASRWADMNTEAFF
>TRBJ2-1|TRBV7-8|-|once
TGTGCCAGCAGCTTAGTGAGGGGGGCGCGTAATGAGCAGTTCTTC
CASSLVRGARNEQFF
>TRBJ1-1|TRBV10-3|-|-
TGTGCCATCAGTGAGTTGGGGAACAGGGCGGGCGGCACGAACACTGAAGCTTTCTTT
CAISELGNRAGGTNTEAFF
>TRBJ1-1|TRBV7-4|-|-
TGTGCCAGCAGCCGTCTACAGGGCGAGGGCACTGAAGCTTTCTTT
CASSRLQGEGTEAFF
>TRBJ2-6|TRBV27|-|-
TGTGCCAGCAGTTTAAGTGGGACCTCTGGGGCCAACGTCCTGACTTTC
CASSLSGTSGANVLTF
>TRBJ1-2|TRBV25-1|-|-
TGTGCCAGCAGTACCTTCGGCTCAAACGCACAAGGTAGCTATGGCTACACCTTC
CASSTFGSNAQGSYGYTF
>TRBJ2-7|TRBV5-1|TRBD1|-
TGCGCCAGCAGCTTGTACCAGGGGGCTATCTACGAGCAGTACTTC
CASSLYQGAIYEQYF
>TRBJ2-5|TRBV19|-|-
TGTGCCAGTACTCCAAGAGGGCAAGAGACCCAGTACTTC
CASTPRGQETQYF
>TRBJ2-7|TRBV7-8|-|-
TGTGCCAGCAGCCGGACGTCCCCCTACGAGCAGTACTTC
CASSRTSPYEQYF
>TRBJ2-7|TRBV6-6|TRBD2|-
TGTGCCAGCACCTACGGCGGGGTAGCGGGGGACGAGCAGTACTTC
CASTYGGVAGDEQYF
>TRBJ2-7|TRBV7-9|TRBD1|-
TGTGCCAGCAGCCTATACCCCGAACAGGGGCGCTACGAGCAGTACTTC
CASSLYPEQGRYEQYF
>TRBJ2-7|TRBV28|TRBD1|-
TGTGCCAGCAGTTCGACCGGGACAGTACCCTACGAGCAGTACTTC
CASSSTGTVPYEQYF